This T cell receptor beta chain is drawn from a study of blood T cell repertoires in COVID-19. On the study more broadly: Samples representing acute and convalescent COVID-19 were sourced from the United States, Italy and Spain. T cells, B-cell-depleted T cells, or PBMCs supplied cDNA or gDNA.

Per the germline V gene, CDR1 is SGHAT and CDR2 is FQNNGV. V was cut by 4 bases and J by 1 base, with 13 bases left in between. The CDR3 extends over 15 amino acids. Participants came from roughly 24 US areas, aged about 18 to 95 years. This clone turned up a few times. Methods used by the authors: Reference gene primer amplification in the assay estimated nucleated cell counts. Generated by immunoSEQ multiplex PCR, the TCRdb table keeps only in-frame clones and is missing some. The DNA gave D and trimming, while V, J and clone size come from that table. This table has 200,000 or so clones, more than 65% appearing once.

This rearrangement joins TRBV11-2 to TRBJ1-1; D not certain. The receptor was derived from a man aged 40-55 years who had recovered from COVID-19. Sequencing was done on a sample of PBMCs or T cells enriched from blood (not recorded which). CDR3 in amino acids: CASSSPGSGNTEAFF. CDR3 in DNA: TGTGCCAGCAGCTCCCCCGGTTCGGGGAACACTGAAGCTTTCTTT.